The rows below give T cell receptor beta chains drawn from one sample of a study of T cell repertoires in cytomegalovirus infection. MiXCR was run by TCRdb on the reads, yielding one entry per CDR3 protein. Among approximately 100,000 distinct CDR3 sequences, roughly two fifths were seen once, and the ten largest hold roughly 74%. These receptors are not linked to any known antigen. The sample consisted of CD8+ T cells from cultured PBMCs, taken from culture after CMV antigen stimulation. The receptors stem from a human donor in good health (CMV status not recorded). Some clones in this sample may be carry-over from other donors' samples. CDR3s include the opening cysteine and the closing phenylalanine or tryptophan. D genes are given only for firm matches. A row's size may be missing; if present it is once, few, many or a size class.

TRBJ1-4 | NA | TRBV12-3/TRBV12-4 | few | CASSSGLGYNEKLFF | TGTGCCAGCAGTTCGGGACTAGGCTATAATGAAAAACTGTTTTTT
TRBJ1-1 | NA | TRBV7-2 | few | CASSLTRVEAFF | TGTGCCAGCAGCTTAACCCGGGTTGAAGCTTTCTTT
TRBJ1-1 | NA | TRBV27 | many | CASSLGRGTEAFF | TGTGCCAGCAGTTTGGGCAGGGGCACTGAAGCTTTCTTT
TRBJ1-2 | TRBD1 | TRBV4-1 | NA | CASSQHDRGGYGYTF | TGCGCCAGCAGCCAGCACGACAGGGGGGGTTATGGCTACACCTTC
TRBJ2-7 | NA | TRBV4-1 | few | CASSLSSSGHSSYEQYF | TGCGCCAGCAGCTTAAGCTCGTCGGGACATAGCTCCTACGAGCAGTACTTC
TRBJ2-2 | NA | TRBV7-4 | NA | CASSSQATGELFF | TGTGCCAGCAGCTCGCAAGCCACCGGGGAGCTGTTTTTT
TRBJ1-5 | NA | TRBV2 | NA | CASSGAGSNQPQHF | TGTGCCAGCAGTGGGGCGGGGAGTAATCAGCCCCAGCATTTT
TRBJ2-1 | NA | TRBV7-9 | NA | CASSSLQLRSYNEQFF | TGTGCCAGCAGCTCCCTCCAGCTACGCTCCTACAATGAGCAGTTCTTC
TRBJ2-1 | NA | TRBV2 | NA | CATRAGSHNEQFF | TGTGCCACGAGGGCGGGCAGTCACAATGAGCAGTTCTTC
TRBJ2-1 | NA | TRBV19 | NA | CASSDGAAYNEQFF | TGTGCCAGTAGTGACGGGGCGGCGTACAATGAGCAGTTCTTC
TRBJ1-5 | NA | TRBV7-9 | few | CASSLGTMQPQHF | TGTGCCAGCAGCTTAGGAACTATGCAGCCCCAGCATTTT
TRBJ1-1 | TRBD1 | TRBV7-3 | NA | CASSLTGPKDRGGFTTEAFF | TGTGCCAGCAGCTTAACTGGCCCCAAGGACAGGGGCGGGTTTACCACTGAAGCTTTCTTT
TRBJ2-7 | TRBD1 | TRBV19 | few | CASSIGTGREQYF | TGTGCCAGTAGTATAGGGACAGGACGCGAGCAGTACTTC
TRBJ2-3 | TRBD2 | TRBV12-3/TRBV12-4 | once | CASSSTTSGTDTQYF | TGTGCCAGCAGTTCGACTACTAGCGGCACAGATACGCAGTATTTT
TRBJ2-2 | NA | TRBV7-8 | NA | CATRVGASPGELFF | TGTGCCACCCGGGTGGGGGCAAGCCCCGGGGAGCTGTTTTTT
TRBJ2-2 | NA | TRBV12-3/TRBV12-4 | many | CASLNTGELFF | TGTGCCAGCCTTAACACCGGGGAGCTGTTTTTT
TRBJ2-3 | NA | TRBV7-9 | many | CASSRARDTQYF | TGTGCCAGCAGCCGAGCGAGAGATACGCAGTATTTT
TRBJ1-1 | NA | TRBV5-6 | NA | CASSLERPEEAFF | TGTGCCAGCAGCTTAGAAAGACCAGAAGAAGCTTTCTTT
TRBJ2-2 | NA | TRBV7-4 | NA | CASSIRDWNTGELFF | TGTGCCAGCAGCATCCGGGACTGGAACACCGGGGAGCTGTTTTTT
TRBJ1-2 | TRBD1 | TRBV20-1 | many | CSAKRDRANYGYTF | TGCAGTGCTAAAAGGGACAGGGCTAACTATGGCTACACCTTC
TRBJ1-1 | NA | TRBV7-8 | many | CASSSSMGRAFF | TGTGCCAGCAGCTCCTCAATGGGTAGAGCTTTCTTT
TRBJ1-4 | NA | TRBV6-6 | many | CASSSFRGEKLFF | TGTGCCAGCAGTTCATTCAGAGGTGAAAAACTGTTTTTT
TRBJ1-1 | NA | TRBV27 | NA | CASRTRVVTEAFF | TGTGCCAGCAGAACTAGGGTTGTCACTGAAGCTTTCTTT
TRBJ1-1 | NA | TRBV19 | NA | CASSPGFTEAFF | TGTGCCAGTAGCCCAGGTTTCACTGAAGCTTTCTTT
TRBJ2-2 | TRBD1 | TRBV7-3 | few | CASSRGQGRTGELFF | TGTGCCAGCAGCCGAGGACAGGGCCGCACCGGGGAGCTGTTTTTT
TRBJ1-2 | NA | TRBV7-2 | NA | CASSLTYRDTDGYTF | TGTGCCAGCAGCTTGACTTACCGGGACACCGATGGCTACACCTTC
TRBJ2-7 | NA | TRBV29-1 | few | CSVEVRPYEQYF | TGCAGCGTTGAAGTCAGGCCCTACGAGCAGTACTTC
TRBJ2-7 | NA | TRBV6-5 | NA | CASSIGGSGEQYF | TGTGCCAGCAGTATCGGGGGATCGGGGGAGCAGTACTTC
TRBJ2-3 | TRBD2 | TRBV12-3/TRBV12-4 | NA | CASSLRALAGASDTQYF | TGTGCCAGCAGTCTCCGTGCACTAGCGGGGGCCTCAGATACGCAGTATTTT
TRBJ2-1 | NA | TRBV29-1 | NA | CSAQGWAVSSYNEQFF | TGCAGCGCCCAAGGGTGGGCGGTAAGCTCCTACAATGAGCAGTTCTTC
TRBJ2-2 | NA | TRBV9 | NA | CASSVDGSPGGELFF | TGTGCCAGCAGCGTAGACGGTTCCCCTGGCGGGGAGCTGTTTTTT
TRBJ1-2 | NA | TRBV2 | NA | CASSARGYGYTF | TGTGCCAGCAGCGCGCGCGGCTATGGCTACACCTTC
TRBJ1-4 | NA | TRBV20-1 | NA | CSARIPQGREKLFF | TGCAGTGCCAGAATCCCACAGGGCCGTGAAAAACTGTTTTTT
TRBJ2-4 | NA | TRBV12-3/TRBV12-4 | NA | CASSFLGLKNIQYF | TGTGCCAGCAGTTTTTTGGGACTCAAAAACATTCAGTACTTC
TRBJ1-6 | NA | TRBV7-9 | few | CGAGQGNSPLHF | TGTGGAGCCGGCCAGGGCAATTCACCCCTCCACTTT
TRBJ2-1 | TRBD1 | TRBV12-3/TRBV12-4 | NA | CASSLRGQGAQYNEQFF | TGTGCCAGCAGTTTAAGGGGACAGGGGGCCCAATACAATGAGCAGTTCTTC
TRBJ1-1 | TRBD1 | TRBV7-9 | many | CASSSKDREAFF | TGTGCCAGCAGCTCCAAGGACAGGGAAGCTTTCTTT
TRBJ2-7 | NA | TRBV27 | NA | CASSLKDPRSPGANEQYF | TGTGCCAGCAGTTTGAAAGATCCTCGTTCCCCCGGAGCAAACGAGCAGTACTTC
TRBJ1-1 | NA | TRBV7-9 | many | CASSTLTTEAFF | TGTGCCAGCAGCACCCTGACCACTGAAGCTTTCTTT
TRBJ2-5 | NA | TRBV5-1 | once | CASTAWGSWQETQYF | TGCGCCAGCACCGCTTGGGGTAGTTGGCAAGAGACCCAGTACTTC
TRBJ2-3 | NA | TRBV2 | NA | CASAQMAGWPDTQYF | TGTGCCAGCGCCCAGATGGCAGGGTGGCCAGATACGCAGTATTTT
TRBJ1-1 | NA | TRBV20-1 | NA | CSARPQGWYTEAFF | TGCAGTGCTAGACCCCAGGGGTGGTACACTGAAGCTTTCTTT
TRBJ2-1 | TRBD2 | TRBV27 | NA | CASSLTSGGLLQEQFF | TGTGCCAGCAGCCTTACTAGCGGGGGGCTCTTACAAGAGCAGTTCTTC
TRBJ2-7 | NA | TRBV7-6 | NA | CASSLTRGLKIYEQYF | TGTGCCAGCAGCTTGACGCGGGGGCTGAAGATCTACGAGCAGTACTTC
TRBJ2-1 | TRBD2 | TRBV5-1 | NA | CASSPDGGVGNEQFF | TGCGCCAGCAGCCCTGATGGGGGGGTCGGGAATGAGCAGTTCTTC